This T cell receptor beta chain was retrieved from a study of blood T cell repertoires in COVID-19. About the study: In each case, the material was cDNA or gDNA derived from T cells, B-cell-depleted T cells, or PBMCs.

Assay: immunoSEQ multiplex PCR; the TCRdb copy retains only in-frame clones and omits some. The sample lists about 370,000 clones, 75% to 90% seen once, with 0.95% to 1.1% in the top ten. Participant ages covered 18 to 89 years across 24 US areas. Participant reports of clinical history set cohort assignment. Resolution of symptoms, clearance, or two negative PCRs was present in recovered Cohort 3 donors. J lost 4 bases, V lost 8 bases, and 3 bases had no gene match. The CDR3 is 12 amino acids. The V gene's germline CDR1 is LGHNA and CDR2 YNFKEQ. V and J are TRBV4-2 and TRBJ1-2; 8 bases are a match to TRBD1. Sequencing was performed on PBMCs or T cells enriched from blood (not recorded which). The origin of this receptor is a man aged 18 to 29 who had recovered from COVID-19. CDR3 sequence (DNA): TGTGCCAGCCGACAGGGGATCTATGGCTACACCTTC. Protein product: CASRQGIYGYTF.